The 29 T cell receptor beta chains below come from one sample, sequenced in a study of tumor-infiltrating lymphocytes in primary liver carcinoma. Taking about 20-31 mg of unsorted bulk tissue, the authors co-extracted RNA and DNA. Total RNA amounting to around 450 ng was the source from which TCR beta cDNA was made with a constant-region primer. Generation of the TCR beta libraries relied on three nested multiplex PCR rounds using slightly modified ARM-PCR. The opening two PCR rounds, nine to eleven cycles each, paired TRBV1-TRBV30 forward primers with a C-beta reverse primer. TCRdb reprocessed the multiplex PCR reads with MiXCR, giving one entry per CDR3 protein. The sample shows about 74,000 distinct CDR3 sequences, over 60% of them seen only once. The specimen sequenced was liver tumor tissue from sampling region 4. The subset denotes: tumor region T4, right-lateral pole. These receptors all come from a man aged 40-49 years with primary liver carcinoma and hepatitis B virus infection.

For this clonotype: A junction end diverges from the germline sequence, so it may reflect a read error. J is TRBJ1-2 and V is TRBV7-9, with D uncertain. CDR1 is SEHNR and CDR2 is FQNEAQ in the germline V gene (reference sequence). This CDR3 spans 15 amino acids. The CDR3 loop is CASNLTEGAHYDYTF. The DNA for the CDR3 is TGTGCCAGCAACCTCACAGAGGGCGCGCACTATGACTACACCTTC.

The gene calls are TRBV29-1 and TRBJ2-5; TRBD2 agrees at 13 bases. CDR1 and CDR2 (germline): SQVTM, ANQGSEA. V lost 7 bases, J lost 5 bases, and 7 bases stayed unmatched. CDR3 size: 14 residues. CDR3 in DNA: TGCAGCGGGATACTAGCGGGAGGGCCGGAGACCCAGTACTTC. Protein: CSGILAGGPETQYF.

The table lists this clonotype with many counts. This chain links TRBV30 with TRBJ2-7; 11 bases match TRBD1. The CDR3 totals 15 residues. The trim removed 2 bases at V and 0 bases at J, leaving 3 bases unmatched. Germline CDR1 is GTSNPN and CDR2 is SVGIG (reference sequence). The CDR3 DNA reads TGTGCCTGGAGTTTTGGGACAGGGGGCTCCTACGAGCAGTACTTC. As protein: CAWSFGTGGSYEQYF.

This clonotype was seen a single time. The junction differs from germline at one of its ends, possibly a read error. The chain couples TRBV6-1 to TRBJ2-6; 7 nucleotides agree with TRBD2. Germline V lookup: CDR1 MNHNS, CDR2 SASEGT. The CDR3 length is 16 residues. The CDR3 nucleotides read TGTGCCTGCAGCGAAAGCGGGGTAGCTGGGGCCAACGTCCTGACTTTC. This translates into CACSESGVAGANVLTF.

Points on this clonotype: Relative to the germline gene, one junction end is altered; a read error may explain this. The chain combines TRBV4-2 with TRBJ2-2; D might be TRBD2 (6 bases). The CDR3 contains 15 residues. Germline-derived CDR1 and CDR2 are LGHNA and YNFKEQ. The CDR3 region is CASSSERASTEELLF. The CDR3 bases are TGTGCCAGCAGCTCCGAGCGGGCGAGCACCGAGGAGCTGCTTTTT.

A few counts support this clonotype. One end of the junction varies from germline; a read error may be responsible. The rearrangement uses TRBV20-1 and TRBJ2-1; 8 bases fit TRBD2. This CDR3 is built from 15 residues. Germline V gives CDR1 DFQATT, CDR2 SNEGSKA (reference sequence). The CDR3 DNA reads as TGCAGTGCCAAGGGGAGCGGGAGAATATACAATGAGCGGTTCTTC. Its translation is CSAKGSGRIYNERFF.

The chain recombines TRBV11-2 with TRBJ1-2; possibly TRBD1 for D (5 bases). Trimming took 11 bases from V and 4 from J, leaving 23 bases between them. The CDR3 runs to 15 residues. The germline gives CDR1 SGHAT, CDR2 FQNNGV. The CDR3, as DNA: TGTGCCTGTAGCTTAAGGCAGGGCACTCTCTATGGCTACACCTTC. Its translation is CACSLRQGTLYGYTF.

Concerning this clonotype itself: A read error is possible here, since a much larger clone lies one base away. The chain couples TRBV28 to TRBJ2-7; 8 nucleotides align to TRBD2. CDR3 length equals 20 residues. The V gene end was trimmed by 4 bases and the J gene end by 4 bases; junction bases not matched to a gene: 24. CDR1 is MDHEN and CDR2 is SYDVKM in the germline V gene. The CDR3 region is CASSSAGPAGAEKLLYEQYF. For the CDR3, the DNA is TGTGCCAGCAGTTCTGCAGGACCAGCGGGAGCCGAAAAATTACTTTACGAGCAGTACTTC.

Notes on this clonotype: The junction differs from germline at one of its ends, possibly a read error. CDR3 DNA sequence: TGTGCCAGCAGTGCACTAGCCCACGAACAGTACTTC. Its translation: CASSALAHEQYF. This chain joins TRBV12-3 or TRBV12-4 and TRBJ2-7; the D gene is possibly TRBD2 (6 bases). The CDR3 totals 12 residues.

This clonotype has at least ten counts. The chain recombines TRBV7-8 with TRBJ2-7; TRBD2 aligns across 9 bases. The germline V gene has CDR1 SGHVS and CDR2 FQNEAQ. Losses at the gene ends were 5 bases for V and 4 bases for J; bases not matched to a gene: 6. CDR3 length: 14 amino acids. Here the CDR3 reads CASSVSGRVYEQYF. CDR3 sequence (DNA): TGTGCCAGCAGCGTTAGCGGGAGAGTTTACGAGCAGTACTTC.

Points on this clonotype: One end of the junction fails to match germline, which may point to a read error. The chain joins TRBV5-1 to TRBJ2-1; 10 bases align to TRBD2. Looked up from germline, CDR1 is SGHRS and CDR2 is YFSETQ. The CDR3 runs to 15 residues. DNA for the CDR3: TGCACCAGCAGTACGGGACTAGCGTACTCCAATGAGCAATTCTTC. Residues: CTSSTGLAYSNEQFF.

Of note for this clonotype: At one end the junction does not follow the germline gene, possibly because of a read error. The chain links TRBV28 to TRBJ2-7, with a possible D match to TRBD1 (6 bases). The CDR3 is 14 amino acids. Germline CDR1 is MDHEN and CDR2 is SYDVKM. DNA for the CDR3: TGTGCCAACAGTTTAAACTGGGGGCTCTACGAGCAGTACTTC. Its translation: CANSLNWGLYEQYF.

The chain joins TRBV29-1 to TRBJ2-3; TRBD2 agrees at 9 bases. Trimming took 1 base from V and 2 from J; bases not matched to a gene: 7. The V gene's germline CDR1 is SQVTM and CDR2 ANQGSEA. This CDR3 comprises 16 residues. The CDR3 DNA sequence: TGCAGCGTTGAAGGGGTGCCTAGCGGGGTCACAGATACGCAGTATTTT. It encodes CSVEGVPSGVTDTQYF.

On this clonotype: With a much larger clone just one base away, this may be a read error. The chain carries TRBV7-9 and TRBJ1-2, with D perhaps matching TRBD1 (5 bases). Per the germline V gene, CDR1 is SEHNR and CDR2 is FQNEAQ (reference sequence). V shed 5 bases and J shed 2 bases, with 12 bases lying between them. This CDR3 spans 14 amino acids. Here the CDR3 reads CASSRDVLNYGYTF. DNA of the CDR3: TGTGCCAGCAGCCGGGACGTATTGAACTATGGCTACACCTTC.

This clonotype was seen repeatedly, ten times or more. The V gene is TRBV30, the J gene TRBJ2-2; 9 bases line up with TRBD1. Trimming at V came to 3 bases and at J to 4 bases, leaving 15 bases not matched to a gene. CDR3 size: 18 residues. Per the germline V gene, CDR1 is GTSNPN and CDR2 is SVGIG (reference sequence). In DNA, the CDR3 is TGTGCCTGGAGCAGCCTGGTACCGGGACAGGGTATCACCGGGGAGCTGTTTTTT. The encoded protein is CAWSSLVPGQGITGELFF. Filled out from reference TRBV30 and TRBJ2-2, the complete variable domain reads SQTIHQWPATLVQPVGSPLSLECTVEGTSNPNLYWYRQAAGRGLQLLFYSVGIGQISSEVPQNLSASRPQDRQFILSSKKLLLSDSGFYLCAWSSLVPGQGITGELFFGEGSRLTVL.

This chain joins TRBV10-2 and TRBJ2-1; 7 nucleotides agree with TRBD1. The germline V gene has CDR1 WSHSY and CDR2 SAAADI. The CDR3 consists of 13 residues. J was trimmed by 11 bases and V by 8 bases; bases with no gene match: 12. The CDR3 DNA is TGCGCCAGCGGGGCAGGGGGAGACAAACAGCAGTTCTTC. Protein sequence: CASGAGGDKQQFF.

A word on this clonotype: The junction does not match germline at one end; this may be a read error. The J gene is TRBJ2-2, the V gene TRBV11-2, with D tentatively TRBD1 or TRBD2 (5 bases each). Germline-derived CDR1 and CDR2 are SGHAT and FQNNGV. The CDR3 runs to 17 residues. The CDR3, as DNA: TGTGCTAGCAGCTTTAATCGGGACGGGGTCGGCACCGGGGAGCTGTTTTTT. Its translation is CASSFNRDGVGTGELFF.

This clonotype was counted at least ten times. The chain recombines TRBV5-5 with TRBJ2-5, with D unclear. Looked up from germline, CDR1 is SGHKS and CDR2 is YYEKEE (reference sequence). V was clipped by 1 base and J by 3 bases, with 7 bases between them. The CDR3 has 13 residues. CDR3 sequence: CASSLSQKETQYF. The CDR3 DNA reads TGTGCCAGCAGCTTGTCGCAGAAAGAGACCCAGTACTTC. The whole variable domain, remainder taken from reference TRBV5-5 and TRBJ2-5, is DAGVTQSPTHLIKTRGQQVTLRCSPISGHKSVSWYQQVLGQGPQFIFQYYEKEERGRGNFPDRFSARQFPNYSSELNVNALLLGDSALYLCASSLSQKETQYFGPGTRLLVL.

A remark on this clonotype: As the CDR3 is not closed by the conserved phenylalanine or tryptophan, this likely results from a read error. The CDR3 DNA reads as TGTGCCAGCAGCCAAAACTGGGTGGCTGCACTCACTGAGGCTTTCTGT. As protein: CASSQNWVAALTEAFC. The chain has TRBV11-2 and TRBJ1-1, with D uncertain. The germline CDR1 and CDR2 sequences are SGHAT and FQNNGV. The length of the CDR3 is 16 residues.

This chain links TRBV29-1 with TRBJ2-3, with D maybe TRBD1 (6 bases). The CDR3 covers 15 residues. Germline V gene data show CDR1 as SQVTM and CDR2 as ANQGSEA. Trimming removed 7 bases from V and 5 bases from J, with 22 bases in between. The CDR3 loop is CSAASVGGALDTQYF. The CDR3 DNA is TGCAGCGCCGCTAGTGTAGGGGGAGCCTTAGATACGCAGTATTTT.

Comment on this clonotype: An end of the junction differs from the germline gene, which may be a read error. CDR3 DNA: TGCACCAGCAGTGAACTCGTAGGGGAGCAGTTCTTC. Translated: CTSSELVGEQFF. The genes are TRBV10-2 and TRBJ2-1; D is ambiguous. CDR3 size: 12 residues. In germline, CDR1 is WSHSY, CDR2 SAAADI.

This clonotype has a count of ten or more. This chain connects TRBV7-9 to TRBJ2-3; perhaps TRBD2 as D (5 bases). The V end lost 5 bases, the J end lost 6 bases, and 15 bases lay between the germline ends. The CDR3 runs to 14 residues. Germline loops: CDR1 SEHNR, CDR2 FQNEAQ (reference sequence). The CDR3 loop reads CASSRVEELDTQYF. DNA of the CDR3: TGTGCCAGCAGCCGGGTGGAGGAACTCGATACGCAGTATTTT.

V gene TRBV11-1 combines with J gene TRBJ2-5; D might be TRBD1 or TRBD2, each matching 5 bases. CDR3 length: 12 amino acids. CDR1 SGHAT and CDR2 FQDESV come from the germline V gene (reference sequence). The germline V and J ends were trimmed by 11 bases and 2 bases, with 12 bases remaining between them. The CDR3 region is CAGGQGQETQYF. As DNA, the CDR3 is TGTGCCGGCGGGCAGGGACAAGAGACCCAGTACTTC.

This clonotype was seen a handful of times. The junction does not match germline at one end; this may be a read error. This chain uses TRBV20-1 with TRBJ2-3; TRBD2 matches at 14 bases. This CDR3 has 16 amino acids. Germline V CDR1 and CDR2: DFQATT, SNEGSKA (reference sequence). The CDR3 region is CSAKRTSGRPTDMQYF. CDR3 sequence (DNA): TGCAGTGCTAAAAGGACTAGCGGGAGGCCGACAGATATGCAGTATTTT.

This clonotype was recorded at least ten times. V and J are TRBV6-6 and TRBJ2-2, with D unclear. V lost 2 bases, J lost 6 bases, and 10 bases lay in between. This CDR3 contains 14 residues. From germline, CDR1 is MNHNY and CDR2 SVGAGI (reference sequence). DNA for the CDR3: TGTGCCAGCAGTTACCGGGCCTCAGCCGGGGAGCTGTTTTTT. It is translated as CASSYRASAGELFF.

As concerns this clonotype: A read error is likely, as this CDR3 ends without the conserved phenylalanine or tryptophan. The chain carries TRBV11-2 and TRBJ2-7; D is possibly TRBD1 (6 bases). Germline lookup yields CDR1 SGHAT and CDR2 FQNNGV. The CDR3 covers 15 residues. CDR3: CASSLVGASSYEQYL. CDR3 nucleotide sequence: TGTGCCAGCAGCTTAGTGGGGGCGAGCTCCTATGAGCAGTACTTA.

The chain links TRBV11-2 to TRBJ2-7; no firm D call. V lost 3 bases and J 0 bases, leaving 6 bases between the germline ends. The length of the CDR3 is 13 residues. Looked up from germline, CDR1 is SGHAT and CDR2 is FQNNGV. The CDR3 spells CASSFSTSYEQYF. The CDR3 DNA reads TGTGCCAGCAGCTTCTCCACCTCCTACGAGCAGTACTTC.

The chain is built from TRBV6-1 and TRBJ1-4; D is perhaps TRBD1 (5 bases). The CDR3 has 14 residues. In germline, CDR1 is MNHNS, CDR2 SASEGT. CDR3 coding DNA: TGTAGCAACAGTGGGGAAGGGGCGAATGAAAAACTGTTTTTT. Protein product: CSNSGEGANEKLFF.

For this clonotype: A read error may produce the germline difference seen at one junction end. The chain couples TRBV6-6 to TRBJ2-3, with a possible D match to TRBD1 (6 bases). Germline V gene data show CDR1 as MNHNY and CDR2 as SVGAGI (reference sequence). This CDR3 contains 12 residues. In nucleotides, the CDR3 is TGTGCCAGCGAGACAGGCACTGATACGCAGTATTTT. It codes for CASETGTDTQYF.